This T cell receptor (beta chain) originates from a study of T cells in Graves' hyperthyroidism and ophthalmopathy. This CDR3 comprises 12 residues. Trimming took off 4 bases at V and 3 bases at J, with 7 bases between the two ends. Per germline, CDR1 MNHNS and CDR2 SASEGT. The table lists this clonotype with many counts. Amplified TCR beta CDR3 regions derived from RNA transcripts. A first-round RT-PCR of the TCR CDR3 used the HTBI primer set. TCRdb re-derived calls from the multiplex PCR reads in MiXCR, one entry per CDR3 protein. The sample includes a few hundred thousand distinct CDR3 sequences, around 18% seen only once; the top ten take 40%.

This TCR came from a man between 18 and 35 years old with Graves' ophthalmopathy. Sequencing was done on a sample of blood. The chain carries TRBV6-1 and TRBJ2-7; D ambiguous. The CDR3 reads CASSAQDYEQYF. CDR3 DNA: TGTGCCAGCAGTGCACAAGACTACGAGCAGTACTTC.